Listed here are 32 T cell receptor beta chains from one sample, sequenced in a study of T cell changes during pregnancy in multiple sclerosis. The data were produced by immunoSEQ multiplex PCR, yet TCRdb's version contains in-frame clones alone and is incomplete. Seen here are tens of thousands of clones, roughly 93% observed once, and the top ten hold about 1.7%. Sequenced material: peripheral blood, taken after pregnancy. The source of these receptors is a female donor with multiple sclerosis, enrolled in a pregnancy study.

CDR3 sequence reads: CASRLGQGTKEQYF. CDR3 nucleotides: TGTGCCAGCAGGTTGGGACAGGGGACGAAGGAGCAGTACTTC. The chain combines TRBV7-6 with TRBJ2-7, with 10 bases lining up with TRBD1. J gave up 7 bases and V 6 bases, and 9 bases lay outside the gene matches. This CDR3 is built from 14 residues. Per germline, CDR1 SGHVS and CDR2 FNYEAQ.

The chain is built from TRBV11-3 and TRBJ2-1, with 14 bases identical to TRBD2. The CDR3 sequence is 16 residues long. From germline, CDR1 is SGHNT and CDR2 YENEEA. The J segment lost 2 bases and the V segment lost 4 bases, leaving 1 base of the junction unmatched. The CDR3 spells CASSSGLAGAYNEQFF. In DNA form, the CDR3 reads TGTGCCAGCAGCTCGGGACTAGCGGGAGCCTACAATGAGCAGTTCTTC.

This clone was seen only once. The chain joins TRBV6-6 to TRBJ2-3; 7 nucleotides agree with TRBD2. The CDR3 has 11 amino acids. Germline CDR1 is MNHNY and CDR2 is SVGAGI (reference sequence). V was clipped by 4 bases and J by 9 bases; unmatched bases: 1. CDR3 coding DNA: TGTGCCAGCAGTTGGGGGGGGACGCAGTATTTT. As protein: CASSWGGTQYF.

The gene calls are TRBV19 and TRBJ2-7, with 9 bases aligning to TRBD1. The CDR3 spans 15 residues. V dropped 5 bases and J dropped 3; count of bases not matched to a gene: 8. Germline V gene sequence: CDR1 LNHDA, CDR2 SQIVND (reference sequence). CDR3 in DNA: TGTGCCAGTAGTCCTGGACAGGGGACCGACTACGAGCAGTACTTC. This sequence encodes CASSPGQGTDYEQYF.

This chain uses TRBV4-1 with TRBJ2-1; 13 bases match TRBD2. In germline, CDR1 is MGHRA, CDR2 YSYEKL. Unmatched junction bases numbered 8, after V lost 1 base and J lost 11 bases. The CDR3 spans 16 residues. The CDR3 protein is CASSQVGLAGAPQQFF. The CDR3 nucleotides are TGCGCCAGCAGCCAAGTCGGACTAGCGGGAGCGCCTCAGCAGTTCTTC.

The chain joins TRBV5-6 to TRBJ1-5; possibly TRBD1 for D (5 bases). Germline lookup yields CDR1 SGHDT and CDR2 YYEEEE. V gave up 4 bases and J gave up 4 bases, with 12 bases separating them. The CDR3 contains 14 residues. Written as DNA, the CDR3 is TGTGCCAGCAGCGGGGCCCGATCAAATCAGCCCCAGCATTTT. Translating gives CASSGARSNQPQHF.

This clone came up once. The V and J genes are TRBV28 and TRBJ2-7; 7 bases are a match to TRBD1. The CDR3 spans 15 residues. Trimming took 7 bases from V and 3 from J; bases not matched to a gene: 12. Germline assignment: CDR1 MDHEN and CDR2 SYDVKM. This CDR3 reads CASTLFRGQIYEQYF. For the CDR3, the DNA is TGTGCCAGCACCCTTTTTAGGGGACAGATCTACGAGCAGTACTTC.

Notes on this clone: A much larger clone lies a single base off, so this may be a read error. This chain uses TRBV6-5 with TRBJ2-1; 9 bases line up with TRBD2. CDR1 and CDR2 (germline): MNHEY, SVGAGI. V lost 5 bases and J lost 0; bases outside the gene matches: 2. This CDR3 spans 15 amino acids. CDR3 in amino acids: CASSLSGSSYNEQFF. The CDR3 region has the DNA TGTGCCAGCAGTCTTAGCGGGAGCTCCTACAATGAGCAGTTCTTC.

The count of this clone is one. The CDR3 reads CSSSLGGYNEQFF. CDR3 DNA sequence: TGCAGCTCCTCCTTGGGGGGCTACAATGAGCAGTTCTTC. This rearrangement joins TRBV29-1 to TRBJ2-1, with D perhaps matching TRBD2 (6 bases). V lost 8 bases to trimming and J lost 3 bases, with 14 bases between them. The germline gives CDR1 SQVTM, CDR2 ANQGSEA. CDR3 length equals 13 residues.

The chain employs TRBV5-6 and TRBJ2-2; TRBD1 matches at 7 bases. J lost 4 bases, V lost 6 bases, and 9 bases had no gene match. The CDR3 sequence is 15 residues long. Per germline, CDR1 SGHDT and CDR2 YYEEEE. Written as DNA, the CDR3 is TGTGCCAGCACCAAGGGAGCAGGGGGCACCGGGGAGCTGTTTTTT. Encoded protein: CASTKGAGGTGELFF.

This rearrangement joins TRBV7-2 to TRBJ2-5; 7 nucleotides line up with TRBD2. V lost 5 bases, J lost 4 bases, and 7 bases stayed unmatched. The CDR3 totals 14 residues. Germline V CDR1 and CDR2: SGHTA, FQGNSA. The CDR3 nucleotides read TGTGCCAGCAGCCCGATGGCGGGAGCAGAGACCCAGTACTTC. Amino acid sequence: CASSPMAGAETQYF.

The rearrangement uses TRBV10-3 and TRBJ2-3; 8 nucleotides match TRBD1. Germline V gene lookup returns CDR1 ENHRY and CDR2 SYGVKD. V lost 3 bases to trimming and J lost 0 bases; unmatched junction nucleotides: 5. There are 16 residues in the CDR3. CDR3 residues: CAISELQGVSTDTQYF. In DNA, the CDR3 is TGTGCCATCAGTGAATTACAGGGGGTGAGCACAGATACGCAGTATTTT.

The gene calls are TRBV5-3 and TRBJ2-7; 8 bases agree with TRBD1. TRBV5-3 is placed among ORFs of uncertain function. CDR3 length: 13 amino acids. Trimming removed 1 base from V and 7 bases from J; junction bases left unmatched: 4. The CDR3 sequence is CARSLTGGREQYF. The CDR3 DNA follows: TGTGCCAGAAGCTTGACAGGGGGTAGGGAGCAGTACTTC.

The chain employs TRBV11-2 and TRBJ2-5; TRBD1 might be the D (6 bases). The CDR3 loop spans 14 amino acids. The germline gives CDR1 SGHAT, CDR2 FQNNGV. Trimming removed 3 bases from V and 5 bases from J, with 13 bases in between. The DNA for the CDR3 is TGTGCCAGCAGCTTTTCAGGGGCGAGGGAGACCCAGTACTTC. Translated: CASSFSGARETQYF.

This clone was picked up one time. The chain recombines TRBV6-5 with TRBJ2-1; 9 bases agree with TRBD1. With V trimmed by 6 bases and J by 9 bases, 9 bases remained unmatched. The CDR3 is made up of 14 amino acids. Germline V gene lookup returns CDR1 MNHEY and CDR2 SVGAGI. DNA of the CDR3: TGTGCCAGCAGGGGGACAGGGTCTGGAAGTGAGCAGTTCTTC. Protein sequence: CASRGTGSGSEQFF.

The rearrangement uses TRBV19 and TRBJ2-1, with 13 bases lining up with TRBD2. CDR3 length: 17 residues. The germline CDR1 and CDR2 sequences are LNHDA and SQIVND (reference sequence). V gave up 5 bases and J gave up 0 bases; unmatched junction bases: 4. The CDR3 bases are TGTGCCAGTAGTCTTCGGACTAGCGGGAGCTCCTACAATGAGCAGTTCTTC. Residues: CASSLRTSGSSYNEQFF.

This clone occurred a few times. The genes are TRBV19 and TRBJ1-1, with D perhaps matching TRBD1 (6 bases). Germline lookup yields CDR1 LNHDA and CDR2 SQIVND (reference sequence). The CDR3 has 15 amino acids. Trimming removed 4 bases from V and 1 base from J, with 13 bases in between. CDR3 protein: CASSKRTETNTEAFF. In DNA, the CDR3 is TGTGCCAGTAGTAAACGGACAGAGACGAACACTGAAGCTTTCTTT.

The V and J genes are TRBV19 and TRBJ2-2, with 7 bases lining up with TRBD2. The CDR3 totals 15 residues. With V trimmed by 4 bases and J by 6 bases, 8 bases remained unmatched. Germline CDR1 LNHDA, CDR2 SQIVND (reference sequence). CDR3 sequence reads: CASSTSGGRAGELFF. CDR3 DNA sequence: TGTGCCAGTAGTACCTCGGGCGGGAGAGCCGGGGAGCTGTTTTTT.

This clone has a single count. The V call is TRBV7-2, the J call TRBJ2-5; possible D gene TRBD2, 6 bases. Germline CDR1 SGHTA, CDR2 FQGNSA. The V and J ends lost 3 bases and 1 base respectively, with 15 bases between them. CDR3 length equals 16 residues. The CDR3 bases are TGTGCCAGCAGCTTGGCTAGCGTGTCTCCCCAAGAGACCCAGTACTTC. It is translated as CASSLASVSPQETQYF.

The rearrangement links TRBV6-6 to TRBJ1-2, with TRBD1 as a possible D gene (5 bases). The ends were cut back, 6 bases at V and 6 bases at J, with 23 bases in the middle. Germline lookup yields CDR1 MNHNY and CDR2 SVGAGI (reference sequence). The CDR3 is 16 amino acids. The CDR3 DNA reads TGTGCCAGCAGCCGCCCCTTGGGGGGGATCAGGGATGGCTACACCTTC. Amino acids: CASSRPLGGIRDGYTF.

The chain carries TRBV28 and TRBJ2-7; no clear D gene. The V end was cut by 3 bases, the J end by 4 bases, with 7 bases between. This CDR3 has 12 residues. CDR1 is MDHEN, CDR2 SYDVKM, per germline. CDR3 DNA sequence: TGTGCCAGCAGTTTCCCCTCTTACGAGCAGTACTTC. The encoded protein is CASSFPSYEQYF.

Relative to its sample, this clone is medium-sized. J is TRBJ1-1 and V is TRBV7-9; the D is unclear. Trimming took 5 bases from V and 7 from J, leaving 11 bases between them. From germline, CDR1 is SEHNR and CDR2 FQNEAQ (reference sequence). The CDR3 loop spans 12 amino acids. The chain's CDR3 is CASSLLESEAFF. CDR3 DNA: TGTGCCAGCAGCCTCTTGGAGAGTGAAGCTTTCTTT.

V is TRBV4-2 and J is TRBJ2-4, with 8 bases matching TRBD1. V dropped 8 bases and J dropped 6; count of bases not matched to a gene: 12. This CDR3 spans 15 amino acids. Germline values: CDR1 LGHNA, CDR2 YNFKEQ. Here the CDR3 DNA reads TGTGCCAGCGGGGGGCAGGACAGGGAGATAAACATTCAGTACTTC. It codes for CASGGQDREINIQYF.

This chain joins TRBV6-5 and TRBJ2-1, with a tentative D call TRBD1 (5 bases). V dropped 0 bases and J dropped 8 bases, with 14 bases sitting between them. This CDR3 region has 15 residues. The germline V gene encodes CDR1 MNHEY and CDR2 SVGAGI. CDR3 sequence: CASSYSPGLRHEQFF. CDR3 sequence (DNA): TGTGCCAGCAGTTACTCGCCAGGGCTGAGGCATGAGCAGTTCTTC.

The genes are TRBV11-2 and TRBJ1-2; 7 bases align to TRBD1. The CDR3 spans 18 residues. Germline CDR1 SGHAT, CDR2 FQNNGV. The V segment lost 1 base and the J segment 1 base; nucleotides outside the gene matches: 12. The CDR3 loop reads CASSLAAPQQGLNYGYTF. CDR3 DNA sequence: TGTGCCAGCAGCTTAGCCGCCCCCCAACAGGGGCTTAACTATGGCTACACCTTC.

The rearrangement joins TRBV19 to TRBJ2-5; 7 nucleotides agree with TRBD1. The CDR3 has 15 amino acids. Unmatched junction bases numbered 10, after V lost 5 bases and J lost 4 bases. CDR1 and CDR2 from the germline V gene are LNHDA and SQIVND (reference sequence). Written as DNA, the CDR3 is TGTGCCAGTAGTGCCCGGGACAGTTGGGGAGAGACCCAGTACTTC. It codes for CASSARDSWGETQYF.

This chain connects TRBV15 to TRBJ2-1, with D tentatively TRBD2 (5 bases). The CDR3 extends over 18 amino acids. Trimming left V 3 bases short and J 0 bases short, with 18 bases between. Germline loops: CDR1 LNHNV, CDR2 YYDKDF (reference sequence). The CDR3 region has the DNA TGTGCCACCAGCAGGTCCGGGGTGGAGCCCAACTCCTACAATGAGCAGTTCTTC. Its translation is CATSRSGVEPNSYNEQFF. The entire variable domain, with the rest obtained from reference TRBV15 and TRBJ2-1, is as follows: DAMVIQNPRYQVTQFGKPVTLSCSQTLNHNVMYWYQQKSSQAPKLLFHYYDKDFNNEADTPDNFQSRRPNTSFCFLDIRSPGLGDTAMYLCATSRSGVEPNSYNEQFFGPGTRLTVL.

The chain recombines TRBV4-3 with TRBJ2-7; D gene unclear. Germline loops: CDR1 LGHNA, CDR2 YSLEER. The length of the CDR3 is 16 residues. V lost 0 bases and J lost 3, with 15 bases in between. The CDR3 loop reads CASSQDLGTLRYEQYF. Written as DNA, the CDR3 is TGCGCCAGCAGCCAAGATCTGGGCACCCTGCGCTACGAGCAGTACTTC.

The rearrangement uses TRBV4-3 and TRBJ2-7, with D possibly matching TRBD2 (5 bases). V was cut by 2 bases and J by 5 bases, with 10 bases left in between. Germline-derived CDR1 and CDR2 are LGHNA and YSLEER. The CDR3 sequence is 13 residues long. CDR3 loop: CASSQSMRDEQYF. CDR3 sequence (DNA): TGCGCCAGCAGCCAATCCATGCGGGACGAGCAGTACTTC.

This clone occurred once. The rearrangement links TRBV2 to TRBJ2-7, with D unresolved. The CDR3 consists of 13 residues. With 8 bases removed from V and 6 bases from J, the gap between germline ends came to 17 bases. Germline CDR1 is SNHLY and CDR2 is FYNNEI. The CDR3 sequence is CASSFLTLGEQYF. The CDR3 DNA is TGTGCCAGCTCTTTCCTGACTTTGGGCGAGCAGTACTTC. Combining the CDR3 with reference TRBV2 and TRBJ2-7 gives the whole variable domain EPEVTQTPSHQVTQMGQEVILRCVPISNHLYFYWYRQILGQKVEFLVSFYNNEISEKSEIFDDQFSVERPDGSNFTLKIRSTKLEDSAMYFCASSFLTLGEQYFGPGTRLTVT.

V is TRBV27 and J is TRBJ2-7; 11 bases fit TRBD1. With 8 bases clipped from V and 4 bases from J, the junction kept 7 bases outside the gene matches. From germline, CDR1 is MNHEY and CDR2 SMNVEV (reference sequence). The CDR3 totals 14 residues. This CDR3 is CASAPDRGRYEQYF. The CDR3 coding sequence is TGTGCCAGCGCACCGGACAGGGGGCGATACGAGCAGTACTTC.

V and J are TRBV7-2 and TRBJ1-1; 9 positions agree with TRBD1. Germline assignment: CDR1 SGHTA and CDR2 FQGNSA. V trimming: 7 bases; J trimming: 1 base; junction bases outside the gene matches: 10. This CDR3 has 16 amino acids. The CDR3 sequence: CASTLRKDRGNTEAFF. The CDR3 DNA reads as TGTGCCAGCACCCTGAGAAAGGACAGGGGGAACACTGAAGCTTTCTTT.